The T cell receptor (beta chain) under discussion was sequenced for a study of shared clonotypes between healthy human individuals. The CDR3 totals 16 residues. V lost 2 bases, J lost 4 bases, and 17 bases lay in between. Germline loops: CDR1 MNHEY, CDR2 SVGAGI. Recent vaccinations or acute infections were absent in the healthy HIV-negative adult donors. Replicate PCRs for sorted subsets used around 200 ng DNA; this equaled 33,000 or so T cell genomes. Sequencing used immunoSEQ multiplex PCR; TCRdb keeps in-frame clones, though not all of them. The data show about a million clones, with more than 75% seen just once and roughly 1.5% held by the top ten.

The material sequenced was memory CD4+ T cells sorted from blood. Subset in this sample: CD45RA-negative fraction. V usage is TRBV6-5 and J usage is TRBJ1-1, with D tentatively TRBD1 (5 bases). The TCR sequence derives from a man aged 18-30 years in good health. The CDR3 loop reads CASSYTSIREGTEAFF. In nucleotides, the CDR3 is TGTGCCAGCAGTTACACCTCAATCAGGGAGGGCACTGAAGCTTTCTTT.